The 4 T cell receptor beta chains below come from one sample, sequenced in a study of shared clonotypes between healthy human individuals. Profiling relied on immunoSEQ multiplex PCR, and the TCRdb table lists in-frame clones only, not all of them. The data show 300,000 to 400,000 clones, with less than 85% seen just once and roughly a tenth held by the top ten. The sample comprised memory CD4+ T cells sorted from blood. Subset in this sample: CD45RA-negative fraction. The receptors come from a man younger than 40 in good health.

The chain employs TRBV5-5 and TRBJ1-4, with D perhaps TRBD1 (5 bases). Germline loops: CDR1 SGHKS, CDR2 YYEKEE (reference sequence). Trimming removed 4 bases from V and 8 bases from J, with 15 bases in between. The CDR3 sequence is 14 residues long. The CDR3 DNA reads TGTGCCAGCAGCCGAACCCAGGGCGGGGAAAAACTGTTTTTT. Its translation: CASSRTQGGEKLFF.

This clone has a handful of counts. The genes are TRBV4-3 and TRBJ2-3, with a weak D call TRBD1 (5 bases). This CDR3 spans 16 amino acids. CDR1 LGHNA and CDR2 YSLEER come from the germline V gene. V gave up 0 bases and J gave up 4 bases, with 14 bases separating them. The CDR3 sequence is CASSQERGTSADTQYF. The CDR3 coding sequence is TGCGCCAGCAGCCAAGAAAGGGGAACAAGCGCAGATACGCAGTATTTT.

The rearrangement joins TRBV6-5 to TRBJ2-2, with a tentative D call TRBD2 (6 bases). Trimming shortened V by 2 bases and J by 6 bases, and 7 bases separated the two germline ends. The CDR3 sequence is 13 residues long. Germline CDR1 and CDR2: MNHEY and SVGAGI. CDR3 sequence (DNA): TGTGCCAGCAGTTACGGAGGGCCCGGGGAGCTGTTTTTT. This sequence encodes CASSYGGPGELFF.

The chain carries TRBV28 and TRBJ1-4, with TRBD1 matching over 8 bases. V gave up 6 bases and J gave up 7 bases; unmatched junction bases: 10. Germline V CDR1 and CDR2: MDHEN, SYDVKM. This CDR3 region has 15 residues. In DNA, the CDR3 is TGTGCCAGCAGCCATACGACAGGGGCAGGTGAAAAACTGTTTTTT. This encodes CASSHTTGAGEKLFF.